A single sample gave rise to the 22 T cell receptor beta chains below, sequenced in a study of T-cell memory formation after mild COVID-19. TCRdb independently ran MiXCR on the 5' RACE reads; one entry per CDR3 protein. This table holds some 250,000 distinct CDR3 sequences, around a tenth found once. The sequencing sample was made of PBMCs or a T cell subset sorted from them (not recorded which). These receptors were taken from a man between 18 and 29 years old who had mild COVID-19 (a few samples of this study predate the infection). Cell type and time point are not known.

In this sample, this clonotype turned up a few times. This chain links TRBV6-2 or TRBV6-3 with TRBJ2-7; D is unclear. Germline CDR1 MNHEY, CDR2 SVGEGT. Trimming took off 7 bases at V and 7 bases at J, with 17 bases between the two ends. The CDR3 covers 13 residues. This CDR3 is CASTWSRWGEQYV. CDR3 DNA sequence: TGTGCCAGCACTTGGTCCCGCTGGGGTGAGCAGTACGTC.

The V gene is TRBV20-1, the J gene TRBJ1-2; D possibly corresponds to TRBD1 (5 bases). The CDR3 loop spans 12 amino acids. The germline gives CDR1 DFQATT, CDR2 SNEGSKA (reference sequence). Trimming left V 6 bases short and J 8 bases short, with 16 bases between. The chain's CDR3 is CSAIPRSGGYTF. CDR3 bases: TGCAGTGCCATTCCCCGCTCAGGGGGCTACACCTTC.

This clonotype turned up a few times. The chain joins TRBV29-1 to TRBJ1-1, with a possible D match to TRBD1 (5 bases). Germline lookup yields CDR1 SQVTM and CDR2 ANQGSEA. The CDR3 length is 14 residues. Trimming shortened V by 4 bases and J by 1 base, and 13 bases separated the two germline ends. The CDR3 coding sequence is TGCAGCGTTGGGGGCGGCAGGGAGAACACTGAAGCTTTCTTT. Translating it yields CSVGGGRENTEAFF.

This clonotype appeared a few times. J is TRBJ2-5 and V is TRBV5-1; D remains ambiguous. Deletions cut 4 bases from V and 3 bases from J, with 10 bases between. Germline CDR1 reads SGHRS; CDR2 reads YFSETQ. The CDR3 consists of 13 residues. The DNA for the CDR3 is TGCGCCAGCAGCAGAAGGGTGGAAGAGACCCAGTACTTC. This sequence encodes CASSRRVEETQYF.

The CDR3 is CASSPGTGVTGELFF. CDR3 bases: TGTGCCAGCAGCCCAGGGACAGGGGTCACCGGGGAGCTGTTTTTT. The rearrangement links TRBV7-9 to TRBJ2-2, with 10 bases that match TRBD1. V trimming: 5 bases; J trimming: 4 bases; junction bases outside the gene matches: 4. CDR3 length: 15 amino acids. From germline, CDR1 is SEHNR and CDR2 FQNEAQ (reference sequence).

The chain recombines TRBV3-1 with TRBJ2-2; 12 bases align to TRBD2. CDR3 length equals 17 residues. In germline, CDR1 is LGHDT, CDR2 YNNKEL (reference sequence). V gave up 6 bases and J gave up 1 base; unmatched junction bases: 6. CDR3 DNA: TGTGCCAGCAGAGATAGACTAGCGGGGGAGAACACCGGGGAGCTGTTTTTT. Amino acids: CASRDRLAGENTGELFF.

Concerning this clonotype itself: The junction does not match germline at one end; this may be a read error. The V call is TRBV5-1, the J call TRBJ2-5, with unresolved D. CDR1 is SGHRS and CDR2 is YFSETQ in the germline V gene. This CDR3 region has 13 residues. This CDR3 reads CASRDWIQDTQYF. CDR3 nucleotide sequence: TGCGCCAGCAGAGACTGGATCCAAGATACCCAGTACTTC.

This clonotype turned up a few times. J is TRBJ2-1 and V is TRBV30; 8 bases map to TRBD1. V shed 0 bases, J shed 2 bases, and the junction held 3 bases outside the gene matches. This CDR3 has 15 residues. CDR1 is GTSNPN, CDR2 SVGIG, per germline (reference sequence). CDR3 loop: CAWSVSRGPYNEQFF. Written as DNA, the CDR3 is TGTGCCTGGAGTGTCAGCAGGGGGCCCTACAATGAGCAGTTCTTC. Full variable domain (remainder filled in from reference TRBV30 and TRBJ2-1): SQTIHQWPATLVQPVGSPLSLECTVEGTSNPNLYWYRQAAGRGLQLLFYSVGIGQISSEVPQNLSASRPQDRQFILSSKKLLLSDSGFYLCAWSVSRGPYNEQFFGPGTRLTVL.

This clonotype was counted many times. This chain connects TRBV7-9 to TRBJ2-7; possibly TRBD1 or TRBD2 for D (5 bases each). Germline CDR1 reads SEHNR; CDR2 reads FQNEAQ (reference sequence). This CDR3 has 12 residues. Deletions cut 2 bases from V and 5 bases from J, with 7 bases between. The CDR3 spells CASSLRDHEQYV. The DNA for the CDR3 is TGTGCCAGCAGCTTACGGGACCACGAGCAGTACGTC.

V and J are TRBV5-1 and TRBJ1-5, with 7 bases fitting TRBD1. The junction had 4 bases not matched to a gene; V was cut back by 0 bases and J by 1 base. Germline loops: CDR1 SGHRS, CDR2 YFSETQ. The CDR3 length is 16 residues. Here the CDR3 reads CASSLDGRGSNQPQHF. CDR3 bases: TGCGCCAGCAGCTTGGATGGCAGGGGGAGCAATCAGCCCCAGCATTTT. Full variable domain (rest looked up from reference TRBV5-1 and TRBJ1-5): KAGVTQTPRYLIKTRGQQVTLSCSPISGHRSVSWYQQTPGQGLQFLFEYFSETQRNKGNFPGRFSGRQFSNSRSEMNVSTLELGDSALYLCASSLDGRGSNQPQHFGDGTRLSIL.

This chain uses TRBV7-2 with TRBJ2-3, with 7 bases matching TRBD2. This CDR3 region has 15 residues. Germline values: CDR1 SGHTA, CDR2 FQGNSA. V lost 3 bases to trimming and J lost 4 bases; unmatched junction nucleotides: 7. The CDR3 reads CASSLTAGRADTQYF. CDR3 sequence (DNA): TGTGCCAGCAGCTTGACAGCGGGGAGGGCAGATACGCAGTATTTT.

This sequence joins TRBV18 and TRBJ2-1; D is possibly TRBD1 or TRBD2 (6 bases each). This CDR3 is built from 17 residues. Per germline, CDR1 KGHSH and CDR2 LQKENI. V lost 3 bases and J 0 bases, leaving 15 bases between the germline ends. In nucleotides, the CDR3 is TGTGCCAGCTCACCCCGAAGGGGGGCGAGCTCCTACAATGAGCAGTTCTTC. Protein sequence: CASSPRRGASSYNEQFF.

The genes are TRBV7-2 and TRBJ2-7; tentatively, D is TRBD2 (5 bases). Germline CDR1 is SGHTA and CDR2 is FQGNSA. The germline V and J ends were trimmed by 0 bases and 1 base, with 10 bases remaining between them. The CDR3 is 15 residues long. The CDR3 DNA follows: TGTGCCAGCAGCTTAGCGGAACTAGTTTCCTACGAGCAGTACTTC. Its protein is CASSLAELVSYEQYF. The full variable domain, in which reference TRBV7-2 and TRBJ2-7 provide the parts outside the CDR3, is GAGVSQSPSNKVTEKGKDVELRCDPISGHTALYWYRQSLGQGLEFLIYFQGNSAPDKSGLPSDRFSAERTGGSVSTLTIQRTQQEDSAVYLCASSLAELVSYEQYFGPGTRLTVT.

This clonotype has just a few counts. This chain uses TRBV28 with TRBJ2-1; 8 nucleotides agree with TRBD2. Germline CDR1 reads MDHEN; CDR2 reads SYDVKM. The CDR3 spans 13 residues. V lost 10 bases to trimming and J lost 5 bases; unmatched junction nucleotides: 7. The CDR3 coding sequence is TGTGCCACCGGACCGGGGGGGAACAATGAGCAGTTCTTC. Encoded protein: CATGPGGNNEQFF. Together with reference TRBV28 and TRBJ2-1, the CDR3 gives the full variable domain: DVKVTQSSRYLVKRTGEKVFLECVQDMDHENMFWYRQDPGLGLRLIYFSYDVKMKEKGDIPEGYSVSREKKERFSLILESASTNQTSMYLCATGPGGNNEQFFGPGTRLTVL.

The gene calls are TRBV7-2 and TRBJ1-2; D ambiguous. This CDR3 spans 15 amino acids. CDR1 SGHTA and CDR2 FQGNSA come from the germline V gene. Trimming took 0 bases from V and 3 from J, leaving 11 bases between them. The CDR3 is CASSLASGQDYGYTF. CDR3 in DNA: TGTGCCAGCAGCTTAGCGTCGGGCCAGGACTATGGCTACACCTTC.

V and J are TRBV7-3 and TRBJ2-3; maybe TRBD2 (5 bases). The V end was cut by 5 bases, the J end by 7 bases, with 16 bases between. Germline CDR1 reads SGHTA; CDR2 reads FQGTGA. The CDR3 runs 14 residues. In DNA, the CDR3 is TGTGCCAGCAGCGGAGGCACTGGACGGTATACGCAGTATTTT. Translation: CASSGGTGRYTQYF.

This clonotype turned up a few times. The chain employs TRBV6-2 or TRBV6-3 and TRBJ2-3; D is uncertain. Trimming removed 6 bases from V and 4 bases from J, with 11 bases in between. The V gene's germline CDR1 is MNHEY and CDR2 SVGEGT. There are 13 residues in the CDR3. The CDR3 nucleotides are TGTGCCAGCAGCATCCGCGTCCCAGATACGCAGTATTTT. This encodes CASSIRVPDTQYF.

The V and J genes are TRBV12-3 or TRBV12-4 and TRBJ2-1; 12 bases line up with TRBD1. The V and J ends lost 5 bases and 8 bases, in that order; junction bases with no gene match: 7. This CDR3 region has 15 residues. The CDR3 reads CASSGPGQGADEQFF. DNA for the CDR3: TGTGCCAGCAGTGGACCGGGACAGGGGGCGGATGAGCAGTTCTTC.

The table lists this clonotype with many counts. The rearrangement joins TRBV6-4 to TRBJ2-1; unclear D gene. The CDR3 runs to 11 residues. CDR1 is MRHNA, CDR2 SNTAGT, per germline. V shed 1 base and J shed 8 bases, with 3 bases lying between them. The CDR3, as DNA: TGTGCCAGCAGTGACTATGATGAGCAGTTCTTC. Its protein product is CASSDYDEQFF.

A few counts support this clonotype. The V gene is TRBV20-1, the J gene TRBJ2-4; possibly TRBD1 for D (6 bases). The V and J ends lost 5 bases and 0 bases respectively, with 14 bases between them. CDR1 and CDR2 (germline): DFQATT, SNEGSKA (reference sequence). The CDR3 spans 15 residues. The CDR3 DNA is TGCAGTGCTCGACGACAGGCCTCAGCCAAAAACATTCAGTACTTC. It translates to CSARRQASAKNIQYF.

The table lists this clonotype with a few counts. The V gene is TRBV7-2, the J gene TRBJ2-7; D is possibly TRBD2 (6 bases). The CDR3 runs to 13 residues. From germline, CDR1 is SGHTA and CDR2 FQGNSA. The germline V and J ends were trimmed by 5 bases and 3 bases, with 11 bases remaining between them. The CDR3 DNA reads as TGTGCCAGCAGCCCGGCAGCGGGCTACGAGCAGTACGTC. This codes for CASSPAAGYEQYV.

The chain uses TRBV6-4 and TRBJ2-1, with D tentatively TRBD2 (6 bases). This CDR3 has 14 residues. The germline V gene encodes CDR1 MRHNA and CDR2 SNTAGT. The ends were cut back, 8 bases at V and 5 bases at J, with 16 bases in the middle. Here the CDR3 DNA reads TGTGCCAGCCGCGGGGTAAGAGGTAACAATGAGCAGTTCTTC. This gives the protein CASRGVRGNNEQFF.